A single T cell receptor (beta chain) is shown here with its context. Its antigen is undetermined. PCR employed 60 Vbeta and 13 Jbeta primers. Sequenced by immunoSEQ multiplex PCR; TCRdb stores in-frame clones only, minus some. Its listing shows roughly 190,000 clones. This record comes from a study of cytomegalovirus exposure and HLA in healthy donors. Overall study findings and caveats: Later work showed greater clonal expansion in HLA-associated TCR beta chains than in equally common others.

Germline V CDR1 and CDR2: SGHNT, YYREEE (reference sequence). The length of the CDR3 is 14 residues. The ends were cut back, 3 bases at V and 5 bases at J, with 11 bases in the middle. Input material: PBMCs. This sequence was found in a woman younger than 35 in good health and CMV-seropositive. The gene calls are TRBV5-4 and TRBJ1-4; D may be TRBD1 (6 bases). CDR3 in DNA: TGTGCCAGCAGCTCGAGGGACATCAATGAAAAACTGTTTTTT. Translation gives CASSSRDINEKLFF.